This is a list of T cell receptor beta chains from one sample in a study of cytomegalovirus exposure and HLA in healthy donors. Clones were sequenced by immunoSEQ multiplex PCR, and TCRdb holds only the in-frame ones, with some missing. This sample's table has 100,000 to 150,000 clones. Sequenced material: PBMCs. The receptors stem from a man aged 18 to 30 in good health and CMV-seronegative. Both conserved end residues are part of each CDR3. Each record gives: V gene, D gene, J gene, CDR3 DNA, CDR3 protein. D genes are given only for firm matches.

>TRBV15|-|TRBJ1-1
TGTGCCACCAGCAGAGACAGGGTGAACACTGAAGCTTTCTTT
CATSRDRVNTEAFF
>TRBV11-2|-|TRBJ2-7
TGTGCCAGCAGCTTGGGGGACTCTGCCTACGAGCAGTACTTC
CASSLGDSAYEQYF
>TRBV7-3|TRBD2|TRBJ2-1
TGTGCCAGCAGCTCCAGCCTAAAGCGGGAGGGCAATCATGAGCAGTTCTTC
CASSSSLKREGNHEQFF
>TRBV11-1|TRBD2|TRBJ2-1
TGTGCCAGCAGCGGCCGACTAGCGGTGTACAATGAGCAGTTCTTC
CASSGRLAVYNEQFF
>TRBV5-1|TRBD2|TRBJ2-2
TGCGCCAGCAGCTACACGCCTAGCGGGGGCACCGGGGAGCTGTTTTTT
CASSYTPSGGTGELFF
>TRBV5-4|TRBD1|TRBJ1-1
TGTGCCAGCAGCCAACCCGGGACAGCCTTGAACACTGAAGCTTTCTTT
CASSQPGTALNTEAFF
>TRBV10-1|-|TRBJ2-5
TGCGCCAGCAGTCCACCCAGGGGAAAAGAGACCCAGTACTTC
CASSPPRGKETQYF
>TRBV5-4|-|TRBJ2-2
TGTGCCAGCCAGATTATGGCCGGGGAGCTGTTTTTT
CASQIMAGELFF
>TRBV6-5|-|TRBJ1-5
TGTGCCAGCAGTAGACTACCTCCGAATCAGCCCCAGCATTTT
CASSRLPPNQPQHF
>TRBV4-1|-|TRBJ1-3
TGCGCCAGCAGCCAAGACCTGGCCGCCTCTGGAAACACCATATATTTT
CASSQDLAASGNTIYF
>TRBV15|-|TRBJ2-6
TGTGCCACCAGCAGAGACACAGCTACTGGGGCCAACGTCCTGACTTTC
CATSRDTATGANVLTF
>TRBV28|-|TRBJ1-5
TGTGCCAGCAGTTTAGCGGGGGGGAGCAATCAGCCCCAGCATTTT
CASSLAGGSNQPQHF
>TRBV2|TRBD2|TRBJ2-1
TGTGCCAGCAACCCCGAGCGGGGCAATGAGCAGTTCTTC
CASNPERGNEQFF
>TRBV18|-|TRBJ1-5
TGTGCCAGCTCACCACCGGGCTCCGGAGGGCAGCCCCAGCATTTT
CASSPPGSGGQPQHF
>TRBV4-1|-|TRBJ2-7
TGCGCCAGCAGCCAAGTTCAGACAGGCTCTAGCTCCTACGAGCAGTACTTC
CASSQVQTGSSSYEQYF
>TRBV28|-|TRBJ2-6
TGTGCCAGCAGTTTAGAGCGCTCTGGGGCCAACGTCCTGACTTTC
CASSLERSGANVLTF
>TRBV9|TRBD2|TRBJ2-5
TGTGCCAGCAGCGTCGGACTAGCGGGAGAGTCAGAGACCCAGTACTTC
CASSVGLAGESETQYF
>TRBV28|-|TRBJ2-4
TGTGCCAGCAGTTTTAAAGTTTTTTCGGGAGCCAAAAACATTCAGTACTTC
CASSFKVFSGAKNIQYF
>TRBV9|-|TRBJ1-1
TGTGCCAGCAGCCCCCAGGGATTAAACACTGAAGCTTTCTTT
CASSPQGLNTEAFF
>TRBV5-1|TRBD2|TRBJ2-3
TGCGCCAGCAGCTCGTTAGCGGGGGGTACCACAGATACGCAGTATTTT
CASSSLAGGTTDTQYF
>TRBV7-2|-|TRBJ1-5
TGTGCCAGCAGCTTTGTTCTGGGGGGAAATCAGCCCCAGCATTTT
CASSFVLGGNQPQHF
>TRBV29-1|TRBD1|TRBJ2-2
TGCAGCGTCCACCGGGACAGTGAAAACGGGGAGCTGTTTTTT
CSVHRDSENGELFF
>TRBV15|TRBD1|TRBJ1-4
TGTGCCACCAGCTCACGGACAGGGGGCAGCGAAAAACTGTTTTTT
CATSSRTGGSEKLFF
>TRBV5-6|TRBD2|TRBJ2-3
TGTGCCAGCAGCTTGCTGCGGGAGGCATATACGCAGTATTTT
CASSLLREAYTQYF
>TRBV4-2|-|TRBJ1-2
TGTGCCAGCAGCCAAGAACTACGGGAGAAAGGCGGCTACACCTTC
CASSQELREKGGYTF
>TRBV2|TRBD1|TRBJ1-2
TGTGCCAGCAGTGAGCTCGGTCGGACAGGGACCATCGACTATGGCTACACCTTC
CASSELGRTGTIDYGYTF
>TRBV7-8|-|TRBJ1-5
TGTGCCAGCAGCCCAGACAGGCGCAATCAGCCCCAGCATTTT
CASSPDRRNQPQHF
>TRBV27|-|TRBJ2-7
TGTGCCAACAGTTTGCACCCAGGGGCGATTCCAGCCTACGAGCAGTACTTC
CANSLHPGAIPAYEQYF
>TRBV5-4|TRBD1|TRBJ1-2
TGTGCCAGCAGCTTAAAGGGACAGGGGGACTATGGCTACACCTTC
CASSLKGQGDYGYTF
>TRBV4-3|-|TRBJ1-1
TGCGCCAGCAGCCAAGATAGGGGCCTTGGAGCTTTCTTT
CASSQDRGLGAFF
>TRBV19|-|TRBJ2-4
TGTGCCAGTACCACATCGAAAAACATTCAGTACTTC
CASTTSKNIQYF
>TRBV4-3|-|TRBJ2-1
TGCGCCAGCAGCCAAGATGGCGGTGCTGGGGCGAGGGAGCAGTTCTTC
CASSQDGGAGAREQFF
>TRBV4-3|TRBD1|TRBJ2-7
TGCGCCAGCAGCCAAGACCGACAGGGGGCCTACGAGCAGTACTTC
CASSQDRQGAYEQYF
>TRBV19|TRBD1|TRBJ1-2
TGTGCCAGTAGGGGGACAGGGAAAAACTATGGCTACACCTTC
CASRGTGKNYGYTF
>TRBV7-9|-|TRBJ2-3
TGTGCCAGCAGCTTAGGGCGGGCCACAGATACGCAGTATTTT
CASSLGRATDTQYF
>TRBV19|TRBD1|TRBJ2-7
TGTGCCAGTAGTATTTACTCAGGGGGCTCCTACGAGCAGTACTTC
CASSIYSGGSYEQYF
>TRBV5-1|-|TRBJ1-1
TGCGCCAGCAGCTTATCCCCTTTCGGGAACACTGAAGCTTTCTTT
CASSLSPFGNTEAFF